A selection of T cell receptor beta chains follows, all from one sample in a study of blood T cell repertoires in COVID-19. Measured with immunoSEQ multiplex PCR; TCRdb has only the in-frame clones, and not every one. In the table there are 85,000 to 95,000 clones, 89% of which are singletons. Sequencing used peripheral blood. The receptor source for this set is a woman over 75 with active COVID-19. The CDR3 runs from the conserved cysteine through the conserved F or W. Fields, in order: V gene, D gene, clone size, J gene, CDR3 DNA, CDR3 protein. D genes are given only for firm matches. Some rows have no size entry. The others give once, few or many, or a class for an expanded clone.

TRBV28	.	once	TRBJ1-3	TGTGCCAGCAGGCTGGCCTCTGGAAACACCATATATTTT	CASRLASGNTIYF
TRBV5-1	TRBD1	.	TRBJ1-3	TGCGCCAGCAGCCTGTTGACAGGGGTTGGAAACACCATATATTTT	CASSLLTGVGNTIYF
TRBV25-1	.	.	TRBJ2-3	TGTGCCAGCACCCCCCGGTATTCCGTCACAGATACGCAGTATTTT	CASTPRYSVTDTQYF
TRBV7-2	.	few	TRBJ1-6	TGTGCCAGCAGCTTAAGGCCACCACCCCAGGGAAATAATTCACCCCTCCACTTT	CASSLRPPPQGNNSPLHF
TRBV11-3	TRBD2	.	TRBJ2-3	TGTGCCAGCAGCATTAGCGGGAGTACAGATACGCAGTATTTT	CASSISGSTDTQYF
TRBV4-2	TRBD1	.	TRBJ1-2	TGTGCCAGCAGCCAAGATCTTCAATCAGGGGGTGGTGGTGGCTACACCTTC	CASSQDLQSGGGGGYTF
TRBV6-2/TRBV6-3	.	.	TRBJ2-7	TGTGCCAGCAGTTACGGTTGGTCCTCTACCTACGAGCAGTACTTC	CASSYGWSSTYEQYF
TRBV19	TRBD2	.	TRBJ2-5	TGTGCCAGTAGGATAGCGGGAGCCCCGGTGGAGACCCAGTACTTC	CASRIAGAPVETQYF
TRBV7-8	TRBD1	.	TRBJ1-5	TGTGCCAGCAGCTTAGACACAGGGGGGAATCAGCCCCAGCATTTT	CASSLDTGGNQPQHF
TRBV7-6	.	.	TRBJ2-7	TGTGCCAGCAGCTTAGCAGCCCCGGGACAAACCTACGAGCAGTACTTC	CASSLAAPGQTYEQYF
TRBV6-2/TRBV6-3	.	.	TRBJ2-1	TGTGCCAGCAGTGGCAGGGGAGGGGTGACCACCGAGCAGTTCTTC	CASSGRGGVTTEQFF
TRBV3-1/TRBV3-2	TRBD2	.	TRBJ2-1	TGTGCCAGCAGCCAAGGACTAGCGGGGGGGAATGAGCAGTTCTTC	CASSQGLAGGNEQFF
TRBV6-2/TRBV6-3	TRBD2	.	TRBJ2-1	TGTGCCAGCAGCTCCGGGACTAGCGGGACCTACTTTAGGAACAATGAGCAGTTCTTC	CASSSGTSGTYFRNNEQFF
TRBV10-3	.	.	TRBJ2-7	TGTGCCATCAGTGAGTTCGAGGGCAGCTCCTACGAGCAGTGCTTC	CAISEFEGSSYEQCF
TRBV7-3	.	.	TRBJ2-6	TGTGCCAGCAGCTTACAGGTCTCTGGGGCCAACGTCCTGACTTTC	CASSLQVSGANVLTF
TRBV30	.	.	TRBJ2-7	TGTGCCTGGAGTTTAGGGAGAACAACAGATTCCTACGAGCAGTACTTC	CAWSLGRTTDSYEQYF
TRBV27	TRBD2	.	TRBJ2-2	TGTGCCAGCAGATCAGCGGGGACCGGGGAGCTGTTTTTT	CASRSAGTGELFF
TRBV7-2	TRBD2	.	TRBJ2-3	TGTGCCAGCAGCTCCGGGACTAGCGGGAGCACAGATACGCAGTATTTT	CASSSGTSGSTDTQYF
TRBV18	.	.	TRBJ2-5	TGTGCCAGCTCACCCCTTGGTCTAGACGGGTTGGAGACCCAGTACTTC	CASSPLGLDGLETQYF
TRBV27	.	.	TRBJ1-5	TGTGCCAGCAGTTTATCGGGGTCGGGGGTTGGTCAGCCCCAGCATTTT	CASSLSGSGVGQPQHF
TRBV7-6	.	.	TRBJ1-6	TGTGCCAGCAGCGCGGACTTATCGAGCTCCTATAATTCACCCCTCCACTTT	CASSADLSSSYNSPLHF
TRBV9	TRBD2	.	TRBJ2-1	TGTGCCAGCAGCCCAAGGCCCCTAGCGGGTGGCTACAATGAGCAGTTCTTC	CASSPRPLAGGYNEQFF
TRBV3-1/TRBV3-2	.	few	TRBJ2-1	TGTGCCAGCAGCCGCCCGGGACTTTCCTACAATGAGCAGTTCTTC	CASSRPGLSYNEQFF
TRBV28	.	.	TRBJ2-3	TGTGCCAGCGGTGTAGGGAGAGGGTTTGCAGATACGCAGTATTTT	CASGVGRGFADTQYF
TRBV7-9	TRBD2	.	TRBJ2-1	TGTGCCAGCAGCTTAGGAGGACTAGCCGTTTTCCACAATGAGCAGTTCTTC	CASSLGGLAVFHNEQFF
TRBV7-2	TRBD1	.	TRBJ2-7	TGTGCCAGCAGCTTAGCGACAGGGGGCCGCTTGTCGGAGCAGTACTTC	CASSLATGGRLSEQYF
TRBV28	TRBD2	.	TRBJ2-7	TGTGCCAGCAGCCAACGGACTAGCGGGAGGTGGGACGAGCAGTACTTC	CASSQRTSGRWDEQYF
TRBV19	.	.	TRBJ2-7	TGTGCCAGTAGTATAGACGCTTCGACGGGCTCCTACGAGCAGTACTTC	CASSIDASTGSYEQYF